These T cell receptor beta chains were read from a single sample in a study of CD8 T cells in Susac syndrome. Via MiXCR, TCRdb re-called the immunoSEQ multiplex PCR reads, giving one row per CDR3 protein. The sample yields approximately 210,000 distinct CDR3 sequences, about 95% seen once. The sequenced sample consisted of CD4+ T cells from PBMCs. These receptors all stem from a human donor with Susac syndrome. Both conserved end residues are part of each CDR3. D genes are given only for firm matches. Size is omitted from some rows. Given values are once, few, many or a class for expanded clones.

J | size | D | V | DNA | CDR3
TRBJ1-4 | . | . | TRBV30 | TGTGCCTGGAGGGAGAAAGTACGAGGAGAAAAACTGTTTTTT | CAWREKVRGEKLFF
TRBJ2-2 | . | TRBD1 | TRBV11-3 | TGTGCCAGCAGCCAAAGGGACAGGGGCACCGGGGAGCTGTTTTTT | CASSQRDRGTGELFF
TRBJ2-2 | once | . | TRBV5-4 | TGTGCCAGCAGCCCTAGGACAGAGAACACCGGGGAGCTGTTTTTT | CASSPRTENTGELFF
TRBJ2-5 | . | TRBD1 | TRBV5-4 | TGTGCCAGCAGTTTGGCGTCACAGGGGGCGGGCGAGACCCAGTACTTC | CASSLASQGAGETQYF
TRBJ1-2 | . | . | TRBV13 | TGTGCCAGCAGCGCGGAAAGGGGGAACTATGGCTACACCTTC | CASSAERGNYGYTF
TRBJ2-7 | . | TRBD1 | TRBV18 | TGTGCCAGCTCACCCGACAGGGGGGCCCACGAGCAGTACTTC | CASSPDRGAHEQYF
TRBJ2-3 | . | . | TRBV25-1 | TGTGCCAGCAGTGAACCAGGGGTAGATACGCAGTATTTT | CASSEPGVDTQYF
TRBJ2-3 | . | . | TRBV29-1 | TGCAGCGTTGACCTATACAGCACAGATACGCAGTATTTT | CSVDLYSTDTQYF
TRBJ2-1 | . | . | TRBV5-4 | TGTGCCAGCAGCTTGGACAGGCAGTCCTACAATGAGCAGTTCTTC | CASSLDRQSYNEQFF
TRBJ2-3 | . | . | TRBV5-1 | TGCGCCAGCAGCGTAACACCGGCACTACCGACAGATACGCAGTATTTT | CASSVTPALPTDTQYF
TRBJ1-2 | once | TRBD1 | TRBV20-1 | TGCAGTGCCGAGGTCGGACAGGCTAATGGCTACACCTTC | CSAEVGQANGYTF
TRBJ2-5 | . | TRBD1 | TRBV20-1 | TGCAGTGCTAGGACAGGGGAAGAGACCCAGTACTTC | CSARTGEETQYF
TRBJ1-1 | . | TRBD1 | TRBV30 | TGTGCCTGGAGTTCAGGGGGACCTGAAGCTTTCTTT | CAWSSGGPEAFF
TRBJ2-7 | once | . | TRBV20-1 | TGCAGTGCTCGGAGGACGGAGGAGCAGTACTTC | CSARRTEEQYF
TRBJ2-7 | once | TRBD2 | TRBV7-2 | TGTGCCAGCACGCTCGGGACTAGCGACTACGAGCAGTACTTC | CASTLGTSDYEQYF
TRBJ1-2 | once | . | TRBV4-2 | TGTGCCAGCAGCCAAGATTTTTTTGGGGCTGGCTACACCTTC | CASSQDFFGAGYTF
TRBJ2-4 | . | . | TRBV7-2 | TGTGCCAGCAGCTCCACCCCAGGCGGGGCGAACATTCAGTACTTC | CASSSTPGGANIQYF
TRBJ2-5 | few | TRBD2 | TRBV2 | TGTGCCAGCAGTCCCAGCGGGGGGGCCGGGGAGACCCAGTACTTC | CASSPSGGAGETQYF
TRBJ2-5 | . | . | TRBV7-3 | TGTGCCAGCAGCTTAAATGGGCAGGGGGAGACCCAGTACTTC | CASSLNGQGETQYF
TRBJ2-3 | . | TRBD1 | TRBV12-3/TRBV12-4 | TGTGCCAGCAGTTCCCAGGGGGCGGTCGCAGATACGCAGTATTTT | CASSSQGAVADTQYF
TRBJ2-1 | . | . | TRBV7-8 | TGTGCCAGCAGCCCTAGGGGCCGTTTCGGGTTCTTC | CASSPRGRFGFF
TRBJ1-4 | . | TRBD1 | TRBV29-1 | TGCAGTGTCATCCTACAGGGGGGGAATGAAAAACTGTTTTTT | CSVILQGGNEKLFF
TRBJ2-5 | . | . | TRBV11-2 | TGTGCCAGCCTACGCGAGGAGACCCAGTACTTC | CASLREETQYF
TRBJ2-1 | . | . | TRBV12-3/TRBV12-4 | TGTGCCAGCAGGAGGGACTCGACCATCGGCAATGAGCAGTTCTTC | CASRRDSTIGNEQFF
TRBJ1-3 | . | . | TRBV7-2 | TGTGCCAGCAGCTTGAGCCGCTCTGGAAACACCATATATTTT | CASSLSRSGNTIYF
TRBJ1-2 | . | TRBD1 | TRBV29-1 | TGCAGCGCCAAGGGACAGGCTGGCTACACCTTC | CSAKGQAGYTF
TRBJ2-7 | . | . | TRBV20-1 | TGCAGTGCTAGCGAGGCCGGAACGCTTGGCGAGCAGTACTTC | CSASEAGTLGEQYF
TRBJ2-7 | . | . | TRBV30 | TGTGCCTGGAGTGGGTCTGTCTACGAGCAGTACTTC | CAWSGSVYEQYF
TRBJ2-3 | few | TRBD1 | TRBV5-4 | TGTGCCAGCAGCTTGAGGGGACAGGGGACAGATACGCAGTATTTT | CASSLRGQGTDTQYF
TRBJ2-5 | . | . | TRBV29-1 | TGCAGCGTTGTTCTCTATCGGGCTGAAGAGACCCAGTACTTC | CSVVLYRAEETQYF
TRBJ1-1 | . | TRBD1 | TRBV4-1 | TGCGCCAGCAGCCACGACTGGGACAGGAGTGGAATGAACACTGAAGCTTTCTTT | CASSHDWDRSGMNTEAFF
TRBJ2-5 | . | . | TRBV18 | TGTGCCAGCTCACCTTCGGACAGTAAAGAGACCCAGTACTTC | CASSPSDSKETQYF
TRBJ1-2 | . | . | TRBV30 | TGTGCCTGGAGTGCCTCTATCCCCGGTGGACAGCTCTATGGCTACACCTTC | CAWSASIPGGQLYGYTF
TRBJ1-5 | . | TRBD1 | TRBV20-1 | TGCAGTGCTAGGGGGGACAGGGGATATAGCAATCAGCCCCAGCATTTT | CSARGDRGYSNQPQHF
TRBJ2-1 | . | . | TRBV4-3 | TGCGCCAGCAGCCAAGAGAATGGCTTGGATGAGCAGTTCTTC | CASSQENGLDEQFF
TRBJ1-6 | . | . | TRBV9 | TGTGCCAGCAGCCCGTCCAGTGGCAATTCACCCCTCCACTTT | CASSPSSGNSPLHF
TRBJ2-4 | . | TRBD1 | TRBV6-1 | TGTGCCAGCAGGGGACAGTTAGCCAAAAACATTCAGTACTTC | CASRGQLAKNIQYF
TRBJ2-6 | . | TRBD1 | TRBV7-7 | TGTGCTAGCAGCTTAGACAGGGCTGGGGCCAACGTCCTGACTTTC | CASSLDRAGANVLTF
TRBJ2-5 | . | . | TRBV11-3 | TGTGCCAGCACCATGGCCAGAGAGGGGACCCAGTACTTC | CASTMAREGTQYF
TRBJ2-6 | . | TRBD1 | TRBV30 | TGTGCCTGGGACAGGGCTGGGGCCAACGTCCTGACTTTC | CAWDRAGANVLTF
TRBJ2-1 | . | . | TRBV20-1 | TGCAGTGCTAGTATCGGGGGATCCTACAATGAGCAGTTCTTC | CSASIGGSYNEQFF
TRBJ2-1 | . | . | TRBV4-2 | TGTGCCAGCAGCCAAGGGCCGGGCGGGGTCTCCTACAATGAGCAGTTCTTC | CASSQGPGGVSYNEQFF
TRBJ2-5 | . | TRBD2 | TRBV7-2 | TGTGCCAGCACGGCTAGCGGGGGGTACCAAGAGACCCAGTACTTC | CASTASGGYQETQYF
TRBJ1-6 | . | TRBD1 | TRBV6-5 | TGTGCCAGCAGTTACCGGACAGGGCCCCATAATTCACCCCTCCACTTT | CASSYRTGPHNSPLHF
TRBJ1-5 | . | . | TRBV19 | TGTGCCAGTACCAGGGCCGGGTTTAATCAGCCCCAGCATTTT | CASTRAGFNQPQHF
TRBJ1-4 | . | TRBD1 | TRBV6-2/TRBV6-3 | TGTGCCAGCAGTTACCGGGACAGGGCCGAAAAACTGTTTTTT | CASSYRDRAEKLFF
TRBJ2-1 | . | TRBD2 | TRBV7-2 | TGTGCCAGCAGCTTAGGAATCGGGGGGGCCGCGGGTGAGCAGTTCTTC | CASSLGIGGAAGEQFF
TRBJ1-5 | few | . | TRBV3-1 | TGTGCCAGCAGCCAAGAAGGGAGGAATCAGCCCCAGCATTTT | CASSQEGRNQPQHF
TRBJ2-1 | . | . | TRBV5-1 | TGCGCCAGCAGCTTGGGAGACAGAAACTCCTACAATGAGCAGTTCTTC | CASSLGDRNSYNEQFF
TRBJ1-6 | . | TRBD1 | TRBV20-1 | TGCAGTGCTAGAGTGGGACAGGGAGTAAGTTCACCCCTCCACTTT | CSARVGQGVSSPLHF
TRBJ2-5 | once | TRBD1 | TRBV4-1 | TGCGCCAGCAGCCAAGTCCTGACAGGGACGGAGACCCAGTACTTC | CASSQVLTGTETQYF
TRBJ1-2 | . | . | TRBV20-1 | TGCAGTGCTAGAGATCGGGAGGGGGTCGACGACTATGGCTACACCTTC | CSARDREGVDDYGYTF
TRBJ1-6 | . | . | TRBV14 | TGTGCCAGCAGCCTCAGAAGACCCGATAATTCACCCCTCCACTTT | CASSLRRPDNSPLHF
TRBJ2-6 | once | . | TRBV19 | TGTGCCAGTAGTACGCGCCCCAGGAGCACTGGGGCCAACGTCCTGACTTTC | CASSTRPRSTGANVLTF
TRBJ1-1 | . | . | TRBV11-1 | TGTGCCAGCAGCTTCTCACAGGGACTGGGCACTGAAGCTTTCTTT | CASSFSQGLGTEAFF
TRBJ1-5 | . | . | TRBV6-2/TRBV6-3 | TGTGCCAGCAGTTACGGACCGGGACGGGAAGGCAATCAGCCCCAGCATTTT | CASSYGPGREGNQPQHF
TRBJ2-7 | . | TRBD1 | TRBV2 | TGTGCCAGCGGGCAGGGGGCCTACGAGCAGTACTTC | CASGQGAYEQYF
TRBJ1-1 | . | . | TRBV4-1 | TGCGCCACCAAGAGTATACAAAAGAACACTGAAGCTTTCTTT | CATKSIQKNTEAFF
TRBJ2-3 | . | . | TRBV6-4 | TGTGCCAGCAGTGAGCTCATTGGGGATACGCAGTATTTT | CASSELIGDTQYF